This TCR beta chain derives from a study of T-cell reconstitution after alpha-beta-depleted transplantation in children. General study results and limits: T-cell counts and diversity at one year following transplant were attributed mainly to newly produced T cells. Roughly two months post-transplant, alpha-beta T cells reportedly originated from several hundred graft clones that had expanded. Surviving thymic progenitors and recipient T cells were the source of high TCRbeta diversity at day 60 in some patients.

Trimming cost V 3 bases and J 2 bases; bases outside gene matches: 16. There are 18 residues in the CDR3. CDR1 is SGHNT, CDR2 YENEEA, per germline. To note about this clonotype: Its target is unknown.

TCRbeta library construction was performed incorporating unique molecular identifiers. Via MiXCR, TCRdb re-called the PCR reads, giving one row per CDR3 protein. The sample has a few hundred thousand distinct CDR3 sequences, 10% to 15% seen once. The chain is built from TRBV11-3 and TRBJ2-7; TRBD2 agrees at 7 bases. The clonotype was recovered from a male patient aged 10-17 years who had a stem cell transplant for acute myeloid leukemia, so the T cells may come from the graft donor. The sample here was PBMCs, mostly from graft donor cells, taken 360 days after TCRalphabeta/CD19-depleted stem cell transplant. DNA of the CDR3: TGTGCCAGCAGCTTCCTCGGGACTAACTCTCTGACTGCCTACGAGCAGTACTTC. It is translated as CASSFLGTNSLTAYEQYF.